The T cell receptor (beta chain) under discussion was sequenced for a study of T cell repertoires in cytomegalovirus infection. This clonotype was found many times. No antigen is known for it. General observations from the study: There were HLA-C-restricted CMV-specific TCR beta clonotypes dominating the ex vivo response.

Using its own MiXCR run on the reads, TCRdb lists one record per CDR3 protein. The sample gives around 130,000 distinct CDR3 sequences, roughly 25% of which show up once; 30% to 40% is in the top ten. CDR3 size: 15 residues. The germline CDR1 and CDR2 sequences are LGHNA and YSLEER. V was trimmed by 0 bases and J by 4 bases, leaving 9 bases between them. V and J are TRBV4-3 and TRBJ1-4; the D is unclear. The sequence was collected from a human donor in good health (CMV status not recorded). Some clones in this sample may be carry-over from other donors' samples. Sequencing input: PBMCs, sequenced either directly or after in vitro stimulation (not recorded which). The CDR3 coding sequence is TGCGCCAGCAGCCAAGACGAGCAGGATAATGAAAAACTGTTTTTT. Protein: CASSQDEQDNEKLFF.